The 22 T cell receptor beta chains below come from one sample, sequenced in a study of OX40 agonist ivuxolimab in advanced cancers. Generated by immunoSEQ multiplex PCR, the TCRdb table keeps only in-frame clones and is missing some. This repertoire shows about 62,000 clones, 85% found once; its top ten account for 3% to 4.5%. The source material was CD4+ or CD8+ T cells sorted from blood, sampled in a trial of the OX40 agonist ivuxolimab. The receptors here all came from an adult with an advanced solid tumor such as melanoma, head and neck, liver or kidney cancer.

This chain links TRBV11-2 with TRBJ2-2, with D maybe TRBD1 (6 bases). There are 15 residues in the CDR3. Germline lookup yields CDR1 SGHAT and CDR2 FQNNGV. Trimming stripped 3 bases from V and 4 bases from J, with 12 bases between. The CDR3 DNA sequence: TGTGCCAGCAGCTTGAGCCAGGGGCGCACCGGGGAGCTGTTTTTT. It is translated as CASSLSQGRTGELFF.

The gene calls are TRBV7-6 and TRBJ2-2, with D perhaps matching TRBD1 or TRBD2 (5 bases each). V was clipped by 5 bases and J by 7 bases, with 17 bases between them. This CDR3 is built from 15 residues. CDR1 is SGHVS and CDR2 is FNYEAQ in the germline V gene. Written as DNA, the CDR3 is TGTGCCAGCAGCCCTCGAGGGGCCAAGGGCGGGGAGCTGTTTTTT. Protein: CASSPRGAKGGELFF.

The chain joins TRBV11-2 to TRBJ2-5; TRBD2 agrees at 11 bases. The V and J ends lost 1 base and 3 bases, in that order; junction bases with no gene match: 4. There are 16 residues in the CDR3. CDR1 is SGHAT, CDR2 FQNNGV, per germline. This CDR3 reads CASSLGSGLAEETQYF. The CDR3 bases are TGTGCCAGCAGCTTAGGCTCGGGACTAGCGGAAGAGACCCAGTACTTC. The whole variable domain, remainder taken from reference TRBV11-2 and TRBJ2-5, is EAGVAQSPRYKIIEKRQSVAFWCNPISGHATLYWYQQILGQGPKLLIQFQNNGVVDDSQLPKDRFSAERLKGVDSTLKIQPAKLEDSAVYLCASSLGSGLAEETQYFGPGTRLLVL.

V and J are TRBV7-6 and TRBJ2-2; D unresolved. V lost 2 bases, J lost 4 bases, and 8 bases lay in between. CDR1 SGHVS and CDR2 FNYEAQ come from the germline V gene. The CDR3 length is 14 residues. CDR3 loop: CASSLMYSTGELFF. The CDR3 DNA follows: TGTGCCAGCAGCTTAATGTATAGCACCGGGGAGCTGTTTTTT.

This chain joins TRBV2 and TRBJ1-1; the D gene is possibly TRBD1 (5 bases). V lost 7 bases and J lost 0, with 12 bases in between. Germline CDR1 and CDR2: SNHLY and FYNNEI. There are 14 residues in the CDR3. The CDR3 spells CASTGQLMNTEAFF. The CDR3 nucleotides read TGTGCCAGCACCGGACAACTCATGAACACTGAAGCTTTCTTT. The complete variable domain, with remaining parts taken from reference TRBV2 and TRBJ1-1, reads EPEVTQTPSHQVTQMGQEVILRCVPISNHLYFYWYRQILGQKVEFLVSFYNNEISEKSEIFDDQFSVERPDGSNFTLKIRSTKLEDSAMYFCASTGQLMNTEAFFGQGTRLTVV.

J is TRBJ1-5 and V is TRBV19, with 10 bases that match TRBD1. The CDR3 extends over 19 amino acids. With 0 bases clipped from V and 3 bases from J, the junction kept 11 bases outside the gene matches. Per germline, CDR1 LNHDA and CDR2 SQIVND (reference sequence). The CDR3 coding sequence is TGTGCCAGTAGTATAGATAAGTCCGGGACAGGGGCTTCCAATCAGCCCCAGCATTTT. This gives the protein CASSIDKSGTGASNQPQHF.

CDR3 loop: CASGRDYGYTF. Here the CDR3 DNA reads TGTGCCAGTGGGAGGGACTATGGCTACACCTTC. V usage is TRBV6-5 and J usage is TRBJ1-2; D remains unclear. Germline CDR1 and CDR2: MNHEY and SVGAGI. The CDR3 is 11 residues long. Between the trimmed V and J ends, which lost 9 bases and 3 bases, there was a span of 8 bases.

V usage is TRBV27 and J usage is TRBJ2-5; TRBD1 aligns across 8 bases. The tail of the sequence fits TRBJ2-7 better, so the J call may be wrong. This CDR3 is built from 15 residues. The germline V gene has CDR1 MNHEY and CDR2 SMNVEV (reference sequence). CDR3 in DNA: TGTGCCAGCAGTTCTTCAAGGGACAGGAGGGACGAGCAGTACTTC. Amino acid sequence: CASSSSRDRRDEQYF.

The chain links TRBV27 to TRBJ1-6, with TRBD1 as a possible D gene (5 bases). The CDR3 length is 13 residues. Germline-derived CDR1 and CDR2 are MNHEY and SMNVEV (reference sequence). The V end was cut by 8 bases, the J end by 8 bases, with 13 bases between. CDR3 residues: CASRRTRDSPLHF. In DNA, the CDR3 is TGTGCCAGCCGCCGGACAAGGGATTCACCCCTCCACTTT.

This sequence joins TRBV2 and TRBJ2-7; maybe TRBD1 (6 bases). V was pared by 3 bases and J by 6 bases, with 18 bases between. There are 15 residues in the CDR3. Germline V CDR1 and CDR2: SNHLY, FYNNEI. The CDR3 DNA is TGTGCCAGCAGTGAGGGACAACCTCCTTCCCTCGAGCAGTACTTC. This codes for CASSEGQPPSLEQYF.

The rearrangement uses TRBV28 and TRBJ1-4; TRBD1 aligns across 7 bases. V lost 6 bases, J lost 3 bases, and 7 bases stayed unmatched. The germline V gene encodes CDR1 MDHEN and CDR2 SYDVKM. The CDR3 is made up of 15 amino acids. The CDR3 region has the DNA TGTGCCAGCAGCCCAGGGGGGGCAGCTAATGAAAAACTGTTTTTT. Residues: CASSPGGAANEKLFF.

Concerning this clone itself: Germline and junction disagree at one end, which may indicate a read error. The chain joins TRBV7-7 to TRBJ2-1, with a possible D match to TRBD2 (6 bases). This CDR3 comprises 16 residues. In germline, CDR1 is SSHAT, CDR2 FNYEAQ (reference sequence). In nucleotides, the CDR3 is TGTGCTAGCAGCTTAAAGCTCGGGAGCTCCTACAATGAGCAGTTCTTC. Its protein product is CASSLKLGSSYNEQFF.

The chain joins TRBV2 to TRBJ2-1; 7 nucleotides agree with TRBD1. The V gene's germline CDR1 is SNHLY and CDR2 FYNNEI. Unmatched junction bases numbered 8, after V lost 6 bases and J lost 0 bases. The CDR3 has 16 amino acids. CDR3 bases: TGTGCCAGCAGCTACCGACAGGGACGCTCCTACAATGAGCAGTTCTTC. Translating it yields CASSYRQGRSYNEQFF.

V gene TRBV6-5 combines with J gene TRBJ1-5, with D possibly TRBD1 on 5 matching bases. The CDR3 length is 14 residues. V lost 5 bases and J 0 bases, leaving 8 bases between the germline ends. Germline CDR1 MNHEY, CDR2 SVGAGI. In nucleotides, the CDR3 is TGTGCCAGCAGTCGTGGGGCTAGCAATCAGCCCCAGCATTTT. Encoded protein: CASSRGASNQPQHF.

The chain recombines TRBV14 with TRBJ2-5; D gene ambiguous. The J call may not be correct, given that the DNA end is closer to TRBJ2-7. Germline V gene data show CDR1 as SGHDN and CDR2 as FVKESK. The CDR3 has 13 amino acids. CDR3 loop: CASSQGVLTEQYF. DNA for the CDR3: TGTGCCAGCAGCCAAGGGGTTTTAACCGAGCAGTACTTC.

This rearrangement joins TRBV9 to TRBJ1-1; 7 bases are shared with TRBD1. Germline assignment: CDR1 SGDLS and CDR2 YYNGEE. The CDR3 covers 15 residues. The ends lost 4 bases at V and 1 base at J; junction bases unmatched: 7. The CDR3 sequence: CASSPESGGNTEAFF. DNA for the CDR3: TGTGCCAGCAGCCCCGAATCAGGGGGGAACACTGAAGCTTTCTTT.

The rearrangement links TRBV10-3 to TRBJ1-6; 9 bases line up with TRBD1. This CDR3 has 14 amino acids. V shed 6 bases and J 5 bases; nucleotides not matched to a gene: 2. CDR1 is ENHRY, CDR2 SYGVKD, per germline. The CDR3: CAIRGTGNNSPLHF. As DNA, the CDR3 is TGTGCCATCAGAGGGACAGGGAATAATTCACCCCTCCACTTT.

The chain uses TRBV5-1 and TRBJ2-3, with 7 positions matching TRBD2. Per germline, CDR1 SGHRS and CDR2 YFSETQ. Losses at the gene ends were 4 bases for V and 4 bases for J; bases not matched to a gene: 18. The CDR3 consists of 18 residues. In nucleotides, the CDR3 is TGCGCCAGCAGCCTACGGGGAGCTAGCGGCACCCGGGCAGATACGCAGTATTTT. It translates to CASSLRGASGTRADTQYF.

The chain is built from TRBV28 and TRBJ2-7; tentatively, D is TRBD1 (5 bases). Germline V gene sequence: CDR1 MDHEN, CDR2 SYDVKM. CDR3 length: 15 amino acids. V gave up 6 bases and J gave up 1 base, with 16 bases separating them. CDR3 region: CASRALGQPSYEQYF. The CDR3 DNA sequence: TGTGCCAGCAGGGCCTTGGGGCAGCCTTCCTACGAGCAGTACTTC. Together with reference TRBV28 and TRBJ2-7, the CDR3 gives the full variable domain: DVKVTQSSRYLVKRTGEKVFLECVQDMDHENMFWYRQDPGLGLRLIYFSYDVKMKEKGDIPEGYSVSREKKERFSLILESASTNQTSMYLCASRALGQPSYEQYFGPGTRLTVT.

This chain connects TRBV25-1 to TRBJ2-7, with D possibly matching TRBD1 (5 bases). V shed 6 bases and J shed 6 bases, with 24 bases lying between them. There are 16 residues in the CDR3. Germline V lookup: CDR1 MGHDK, CDR2 SYGVNS. CDR3 in DNA: TGTGCCAGCAGAGCCAAGGTGGGGTCAGGGCGTTTCGAGCAGTACTTC. Translating it yields CASRAKVGSGRFEQYF.

The chain recombines TRBV4-2 with TRBJ1-1; possibly TRBD1 for D (5 bases). With 4 bases removed from V and 0 bases from J, the gap between germline ends came to 15 bases. Germline V gene lookup returns CDR1 LGHNA and CDR2 YNFKEQ. The CDR3 sequence is 16 residues long. CDR3 DNA sequence: TGTGCCAGCAGCCTACCCCCAGGGAGTTTGAACACTGAAGCTTTCTTT. Its protein product is CASSLPPGSLNTEAFF.

The rearrangement links TRBV2 to TRBJ2-6; D possibly corresponds to TRBD1 (6 bases). V was clipped by 10 bases and J by 0 bases, with 10 bases between them. Germline loops: CDR1 SNHLY, CDR2 FYNNEI. The CDR3 loop spans 14 amino acids. The CDR3 region is CAKQGHSGANVLTF. In nucleotides, the CDR3 is TGTGCCAAACAGGGACACTCTGGGGCCAACGTCCTGACTTTC.